Below, 31 T cell receptor beta chains from the same sample are listed, as sequenced in a study of early stage breast cancer tumors. The data were produced by immunoSEQ multiplex PCR, yet TCRdb's version contains in-frame clones alone and is incomplete. The sample has under 75,000 clones, about 74% seen once; the top ten hold about 3.7%. Material for sequencing was blood. The receptors stem from a person aged 25-39 years with breast cancer.

The chain is built from TRBV5-6 and TRBJ1-1; TRBD1 might be the D (5 bases). The ends were cut back, 4 bases at V and 1 base at J, with 20 bases in the middle. This CDR3 region has 17 residues. Germline V gene lookup returns CDR1 SGHDT and CDR2 YYEEEE. For the CDR3, the DNA is TGTGCCAGCAGCGTGTACGGGGGGAGTGTAGGGAACACTGAAGCTTTCTTT. Encoded protein: CASSVYGGSVGNTEAFF.

This clone was detected once. The chain is built from TRBV5-1 and TRBJ2-1; TRBD2 might be the D (7 bases). Trimming stripped 2 bases from V and 8 bases from J, with 17 bases between. Germline lookup yields CDR1 SGHRS and CDR2 YFSETQ. This CDR3 spans 15 amino acids. The CDR3 spells CASSFKGGIPDEQFF. In nucleotides, the CDR3 is TGCGCCAGCAGCTTTAAGGGGGGGATACCGGATGAGCAGTTCTTC.

The V call is TRBV19, the J call TRBJ2-2; the D gene is possibly TRBD2 (7 bases). The V end lost 7 bases, the J end lost 4 bases, and 19 bases lay between the germline ends. Looked up from germline, CDR1 is LNHDA and CDR2 is SQIVND (reference sequence). The CDR3 runs to 16 residues. CDR3 DNA sequence: TGTGCCAGTATTAGGGGGGGGATACCGGGCACCGGGGAGCTGTTTTTT. The encoded protein is CASIRGGIPGTGELFF.

This chain joins TRBV5-1 and TRBJ1-1; D might be TRBD1 (5 bases). Trimming took 2 bases from V and 3 from J, leaving 17 bases between them. CDR3 length: 16 amino acids. CDR1 is SGHRS, CDR2 YFSETQ, per germline. The CDR3 sequence: CASSFAGDVQDTEAFF. The CDR3, as DNA: TGCGCCAGCAGCTTTGCGGGGGACGTTCAGGACACTGAAGCTTTCTTT.

V and J are TRBV27 and TRBJ2-3; maybe TRBD2 (6 bases). Between the trimmed V and J ends, which lost 6 bases and 1 base, there was a span of 17 bases. Germline V CDR1 and CDR2: MNHEY, SMNVEV (reference sequence). The CDR3 runs to 16 residues. DNA of the CDR3: TGTGCCAGCAGCCGGGACTTTCTAAGGGGCACAGATACGCAGTATTTT. As protein: CASSRDFLRGTDTQYF.

The gene calls are TRBV7-8 and TRBJ2-3; D unresolved. Deletions cut 2 bases from V and 0 bases from J, with 6 bases between. The CDR3 length is 14 residues. Per the germline V gene, CDR1 is SGHVS and CDR2 is FQNEAQ. CDR3 amino acids: CASSLQPSTDTQYF. The CDR3 DNA reads as TGTGCCAGCAGCTTACAACCCAGCACAGATACGCAGTATTTT.

This clone was seen once. V gene TRBV10-3 combines with J gene TRBJ2-7; 8 bases match TRBD2. V shed 7 bases and J 5 bases; nucleotides not matched to a gene: 10. The CDR3 runs to 14 residues. Germline CDR1 ENHRY, CDR2 SYGVKD. The CDR3 is CAITSDGRVNEQYF. CDR3 DNA sequence: TGTGCCATCACCTCTGACGGGAGGGTTAACGAGCAGTACTTC.

The gene calls are TRBV6-1 and TRBJ2-6, with D perhaps assigned TRBD1 or TRBD2 (5 bases each). Germline CDR1 reads MNHNS; CDR2 reads SASEGT. The V end was cut by 3 bases, the J end by 2 bases, with 17 bases between. The CDR3 runs 18 residues. The CDR3 DNA is TGTGCCAGCAGTGACCAGTTAATAACGGGGCCTGGGGCCAACGTCCTGACTTTC. Its protein product is CASSDQLITGPGANVLTF.

The V and J genes are TRBV4-2 and TRBJ1-5; 7 positions match TRBD1. The germline gives CDR1 LGHNA, CDR2 YNFKEQ. The CDR3 has 15 residues. Unmatched junction bases numbered 4, after V lost 0 bases and J lost 5 bases. In nucleotides, the CDR3 is TGTGCCAGCAGCCAAGAGGGCAGGGGGGATCAGCCCCAGCATTTT. Translated, it gives CASSQEGRGDQPQHF.

This chain joins TRBV5-1 and TRBJ2-2, with no clear D. Trimming left V 4 bases short and J 2 bases short, with 9 bases between. Germline V gives CDR1 SGHRS, CDR2 YFSETQ. There are 14 residues in the CDR3. The CDR3 region has the DNA TGCGCCAGCAGCCCGAGACCTAACACCGGGGAGCTGTTTTTT. It codes for CASSPRPNTGELFF.

The chain employs TRBV27 and TRBJ2-7; the D gene is possibly TRBD2 (6 bases). This CDR3 is 13 amino acids long. Germline loops: CDR1 MNHEY, CDR2 SMNVEV (reference sequence). V lost 5 bases, J lost 4 bases, and 12 bases lay in between. The CDR3 spells CASSAGRGYEQYF. The CDR3, as DNA: TGTGCCAGCAGTGCGGGGCGGGGTTACGAGCAGTACTTC.

V gene TRBV5-6 combines with J gene TRBJ2-7; 9 bases map to TRBD2. The V and J ends lost 5 bases and 6 bases, in that order; junction bases with no gene match: 0. This CDR3 comprises 11 residues. Germline CDR1 reads SGHDT; CDR2 reads YYEEEE. CDR3 nucleotides: TGTGCCAGCAGGCGGGAGGGCGAGCAGTACTTC. It translates to CASRREGEQYF.

Turning to this clone: The junction departs from the called germline gene at one end, perhaps through a read error. This chain links TRBV18 with TRBJ2-1; D possibly corresponds to TRBD2 (6 bases). Per germline, CDR1 KGHSH and CDR2 LQKENI. The CDR3 spans 17 residues. Here the CDR3 reads CASSPPGTPITLNEQFF. The CDR3 DNA follows: TGTGCCAGCTCTCCACCCGGGACTCCCATTACTTTGAATGAGCAGTTCTTC.

This clone was detected only a few times. V is TRBV2 and J is TRBJ1-6, with 9 bases fitting TRBD1. J lost 7 bases, V lost 7 bases, and 11 bases had no gene match. This CDR3 has 16 residues. Germline CDR1 reads SNHLY; CDR2 reads FYNNEI. CDR3 region: CASTNLGDRANSPLHF. The CDR3 DNA reads TGTGCCAGCACCAACCTAGGGGACAGGGCCAATTCACCCCTCCACTTT.

The chain uses TRBV9 and TRBJ2-4; either TRBD1 or TRBD2 may supply D (8 bases each). The CDR3 length is 15 residues. The V end was cut by 2 bases, the J end by 7 bases, with 16 bases between. Germline lookup yields CDR1 SGDLS and CDR2 YYNGEE. The CDR3 sequence: CASSVGGDRRNIQYF. For the CDR3, the DNA is TGTGCCAGCAGCGTCGGGGGGGACAGGCGGAACATTCAGTACTTC.

CDR3 coding DNA: TGTGCCAGCAGGCTCGCCCGGGACAGGGTTTACGAGCAGTACTTC. This gives the protein CASRLARDRVYEQYF. The chain joins TRBV5-5 to TRBJ2-7; 9 bases are a match to TRBD1. The V and J ends lost 5 bases and 4 bases, in that order; junction bases with no gene match: 10. CDR3 length equals 15 residues. The germline CDR1 and CDR2 sequences are SGHKS and YYEKEE (reference sequence).

This clone was detected a few times. V usage is TRBV18 and J usage is TRBJ1-5; D is ambiguous. Germline assignment: CDR1 KGHSH and CDR2 LQKENI. CDR3 length equals 12 residues. Trimming pared 5 bases from V and 2 bases from J, leaving 4 bases between. CDR3 in DNA: TGTGCCAGCTCAGGCGGCAATCAGCCCCAGCATTTT. Protein product: CASSGGNQPQHF.

The CDR3 spells CASAPGNVQEAFF. CDR3 sequence (DNA): TGTGCCAGCGCCCCCGGTAACGTTCAAGAAGCTTTCTTT. This chain links TRBV9 with TRBJ1-1; D remains ambiguous. Deletions cut 7 bases from V and 8 bases from J, with 18 bases between. Germline V gene data show CDR1 as SGDLS and CDR2 as YYNGEE. The CDR3 has 13 residues.

The chain couples TRBV6-6 to TRBJ2-5; D may be TRBD2 (5 bases). The CDR3 consists of 16 residues. Trimming shortened V by 5 bases and J by 4 bases, and 20 bases separated the two germline ends. Per germline, CDR1 MNHNY and CDR2 SVGAGI (reference sequence). The DNA of the CDR3 is TGTGCCAGCAGTACCCTGGCACTAGGGAGTAGAGAGACCCAGTACTTC. Its translation is CASSTLALGSRETQYF.

The chain combines TRBV30 with TRBJ2-3; 14 bases fit TRBD2. CDR1 and CDR2 from the germline V gene are GTSNPN and SVGIG (reference sequence). The J segment lost 4 bases and the V segment lost 4 bases, leaving 4 bases of the junction unmatched. This CDR3 has 15 amino acids. CDR3 DNA sequence: TGTGCCTGGATCCGACTAGCGGGAGGGCCAGATACGCAGTATTTT. Protein sequence: CAWIRLAGGPDTQYF.

J is TRBJ1-3 and V is TRBV7-9; D is uncertain. Germline V lookup: CDR1 SEHNR, CDR2 FQNEAQ (reference sequence). This CDR3 spans 12 amino acids. V lost 5 bases, J lost 6 bases, and 8 bases lay in between. CDR3 coding DNA: TGTGCCAGCAGCCCAGCGGAAAACACCATATATTTT. This codes for CASSPAENTIYF.

V gene TRBV9 combines with J gene TRBJ2-7, with 9 bases identical to TRBD1. With 1 base clipped from V and 2 bases from J, the junction kept 4 bases outside the gene matches. This CDR3 comprises 15 residues. Per the germline V gene, CDR1 is SGDLS and CDR2 is YYNGEE. The CDR3 here is CASSVTTGGPYEQYF. The CDR3 DNA is TGTGCCAGCAGCGTAACGACAGGGGGTCCCTACGAGCAGTACTTC.

This clone was detected only a few times. V usage is TRBV2 and J usage is TRBJ2-5; D is ambiguous. CDR1 and CDR2 from the germline V gene are SNHLY and FYNNEI. Trimming pared 6 bases from V and 2 bases from J, leaving 10 bases between. The CDR3 spans 13 residues. CDR3 sequence reads: CASRASGQETQYF. The CDR3 DNA reads as TGTGCCAGCAGGGCCTCTGGGCAAGAGACCCAGTACTTC. The full variable domain, with the rest looked up from reference TRBV2 and TRBJ2-5, is EPEVTQTPSHQVTQMGQEVILRCVPISNHLYFYWYRQILGQKVEFLVSFYNNEISEKSEIFDDQFSVERPDGSNFTLKIRSTKLEDSAMYFCASRASGQETQYFGPGTRLLVL.

The rearrangement joins TRBV25-1 to TRBJ2-5, with D maybe TRBD2 (6 bases). Trimming left V 5 bases short and J 4 bases short, with 23 bases between. The CDR3 runs to 17 residues. Looked up from germline, CDR1 is MGHDK and CDR2 is SYGVNS. The CDR3 reads CASSQPLSGVATETQYF. For the CDR3, the DNA is TGTGCCAGCAGTCAACCTCTTTCGGGAGTGGCCACAGAGACCCAGTACTTC. The complete variable domain, with remaining parts taken from reference TRBV25-1 and TRBJ2-5, reads EADIYQTPRYLVIGTGKKITLECSQTMGHDKMYWYQQDPGMELHLIHYSYGVNSTEKGDLSSESTVSRIRTEHFPLTLESARPSHTSQYLCASSQPLSGVATETQYFGPGTRLLVL.

The chain joins TRBV10-3 to TRBJ2-7; TRBD2 is a possible D gene (5 bases). V gave up 3 bases and J gave up 4 bases, with 19 bases separating them. This CDR3 comprises 16 residues. Germline V lookup: CDR1 ENHRY, CDR2 SYGVKD. Here the CDR3 reads CAISDGMGRGSYEQYF. For the CDR3, the DNA is TGTGCCATCAGTGATGGGATGGGGAGAGGGTCGTACGAGCAGTACTTC.

This chain connects TRBV7-2 to TRBJ1-5; D might be TRBD1 (5 bases). V lost 5 bases to trimming and J lost 4 bases, with 12 bases between them. Germline loops: CDR1 SGHTA, CDR2 FQGNSA. The CDR3 covers 14 residues. This CDR3 reads CASSPRVGNQPQHF. CDR3 coding DNA: TGTGCCAGCAGCCCCAGGGTAGGGAATCAGCCCCAGCATTTT.

The chain uses TRBV18 and TRBJ1-1; 11 bases match TRBD1. This CDR3 has 18 residues. CDR1 is KGHSH and CDR2 is LQKENI in the germline V gene. Germline trimming cut 1 base from V and 6 bases from J; bases unmatched to any gene: 13. In DNA, the CDR3 is TGTGCCAGCTCACCACTTAATATAGCCGGGACAGGGGGATCTGAAGCTTTCTTT. This codes for CASSPLNIAGTGGSEAFF.

The CDR3 spells CASSWSPGQNTEAFF. Here the CDR3 DNA reads TGTGCCAGCAGCTGGTCGCCAGGGCAGAACACTGAAGCTTTCTTT. The chain joins TRBV11-2 to TRBJ1-1, with D perhaps TRBD1 (5 bases). With 4 bases removed from V and 1 base from J, the gap between germline ends came to 13 bases. CDR1 and CDR2 (germline): SGHAT, FQNNGV. The CDR3 is 15 residues long.

The V call is TRBV2, the J call TRBJ2-1; D gene uncertain. Trimming removed 6 bases at V and 3 bases at J, with 15 bases between. Germline loops: CDR1 SNHLY, CDR2 FYNNEI. The CDR3 spans 15 residues. This chain's CDR3 is CASSHIGRDYNEQFF. The CDR3, as DNA: TGTGCCAGCAGCCACATCGGTAGGGACTACAATGAGCAGTTCTTC.

The genes are TRBV6-5 and TRBJ2-7, with D possibly matching TRBD2 (7 bases). V was clipped by 8 bases and J by 0 bases, with 11 bases between them. The CDR3 is 13 residues long. Per the germline V gene, CDR1 is MNHEY and CDR2 is SVGAGI. The CDR3 sequence is CASRGGPSYEQYF. The CDR3 DNA reads TGTGCCAGCCGCGGGGGCCCCTCCTACGAGCAGTACTTC.

J is TRBJ2-7 and V is TRBV6-6, with D tentatively TRBD2 (5 bases). Germline CDR1 MNHNY, CDR2 SVGAGI (reference sequence). V lost 0 bases, J lost 7 bases, and 16 bases lay in between. The CDR3 covers 15 residues. The CDR3 coding sequence is TGTGCCAGCAGTTACTCTGACGAAGGCCCGGGGGAGCAGTACTTC. Protein product: CASSYSDEGPGEQYF.